The 18 T cell receptor beta chains below come from one sample, sequenced in a study of early T cells in non-severe SARS-CoV-2 infection (dated by TCRdb to the early 2020s). The protocol used for the library was 5' RACE. The sequencer listed for this sample is NextSeq 500. The public reads were quality trimmed at Q25 with fastp and then assembled into clones with MiXCR by TCRdb, keeping productive beta chains. Entries are consolidated by CDR3 protein sequence, retaining the most common genes and DNA. The sample records approximately 62,000 distinct CDR3 sequences, approximately 13% of which are singletons. In total, the top ten clones hold roughly 4.2% of the sample. Sequencing input: whole blood. The source of these receptors is an adult who was a healthcare worker with PCR-confirmed SARS-CoV-2 infection or an uninfected control (not recorded which).

This clonotype was found many times. The chain carries TRBV12-3 or TRBV12-4 and TRBJ2-1; possibly TRBD1 or TRBD2 for D (5 bases each). This CDR3 contains 12 residues. Trimming shortened V by 5 bases and J by 16 bases, and 18 bases separated the two germline ends. CDR3 nucleotide sequence: TGTGCCAGCAGTCGGGGAGAAAGGGGCCGTTTCTTC. Its translation: CASSRGERGRFF.

In DNA, the CDR3 is TGTGCCAGCAAGTCCCGGGCTAGCGGGGCCTACGAGCAGTACTTC. Translation gives CASKSRASGAYEQYF. The chain couples TRBV27 to TRBJ2-7; 9 bases line up with TRBD2. CDR3 length: 15 residues. J was trimmed by 2 bases and V by 7 bases; bases with no gene match: 9. CDR1 and CDR2 from the germline V gene are MNHEY and SMNVEV (reference sequence).

This clonotype was found many times. V is TRBV18 and J is TRBJ2-2, with D perhaps TRBD1 (5 bases). CDR3 size: 14 residues. With 3 bases removed from V and 1 base from J, the gap between germline ends came to 6 bases. CDR1 and CDR2 (germline): KGHSH, LQKENI. Written as DNA, the CDR3 is TGTGCCAGCTCACCGGGGCTGAACACCGGGGAGCTGTTTTTT. Translation: CASSPGLNTGELFF.

On this clonotype: One end of the junction does not line up with germline, which may come from a read error. The chain is built from TRBV5-4 and TRBJ2-1; TRBD2 agrees at 16 bases. Per germline, CDR1 SGHNT and CDR2 YYREEE (reference sequence). The CDR3 has 22 amino acids. The CDR3 region is CASSPNRWGTSGRVRGYNEQFF. For the CDR3, the DNA is TGTGCTAGCAGCCCAAATCGTTGGGGGACTAGCGGGAGGGTTAGGGGCTACAATGAGCAGTTCTTC.

This clonotype was counted between two and nine times. The J gene is TRBJ2-3, the V gene TRBV14; no definite D call. The germline V and J ends were trimmed by 4 bases and 7 bases, with 12 bases remaining between them. Germline V gene sequence: CDR1 SGHDN, CDR2 FVKESK. This CDR3 region has 13 residues. CDR3 region: CASSPYLRNTQYF. The CDR3 nucleotides read TGTGCCAGCAGCCCCTACCTTCGGAATACGCAGTATTTT.

In its sample, this clonotype was seen a few times. The rearrangement joins TRBV7-2 to TRBJ1-2, with D perhaps matching TRBD1 (6 bases). Germline lookup yields CDR1 SGHTA and CDR2 FQGNSA. This CDR3 region has 14 residues. V was shortened by 3 bases and J by 1 base, with 9 bases between the two germline ends. CDR3 protein: CASSLDSNNYGYTF. The CDR3 DNA follows: TGTGCCAGCAGCTTGGACAGTAATAACTATGGCTACACCTTC.

The gene calls are TRBV7-2 and TRBJ1-2, with no clear D. Between the trimmed V and J ends, which lost 6 bases and 1 base, there was a span of 12 bases. Germline V gene lookup returns CDR1 SGHTA and CDR2 FQGNSA. This CDR3 region has 14 residues. The CDR3 DNA sequence: TGTGCCAGCAGTATAAACCGGGGTAACTATGGCTACACCTTC. Protein: CASSINRGNYGYTF.

This clonotype was found many times. The chain joins TRBV29-1 to TRBJ2-5, with D unresolved. V was clipped by 5 bases and J by 4 bases, with 8 bases between them. Germline V gene lookup returns CDR1 SQVTM and CDR2 ANQGSEA. CDR3 length equals 11 residues. The CDR3 reads CSVLPRETQYF. CDR3 nucleotides: TGCAGCGTTCTACCCAGAGAGACCCAGTACTTC. Looking up the rest from reference TRBV29-1 and TRBJ2-5 gives the full variable domain: SAVISQKPSRDICQRGTSLTIQCQVDSQVTMMFWYRQQPGQSLTLIATANQGSEATYESGFVIDKFPISRPNLTFSTLTVSNMSPEDSSIYLCSVLPRETQYFGPGTRLLVL.

The chain links TRBV28 to TRBJ1-2; the D is unclear. The CDR3 length is 14 residues. The germline V gene has CDR1 MDHEN and CDR2 SYDVKM. V shed 1 base and J shed 3 bases, with 9 bases lying between them. The CDR3 spells CASSLSRGHYGYTF. CDR3 bases: TGTGCCAGCAGTTTATCCCGGGGTCACTATGGCTACACCTTC.

The chain uses TRBV4-2 and TRBJ1-5, with no clear D. CDR1 LGHNA and CDR2 YNFKEQ come from the germline V gene. The CDR3 sequence is 15 residues long. The V end was cut by 4 bases, the J end by 0 bases, with 10 bases between. This chain's CDR3 is CASSPWTGSNQPQHF. DNA of the CDR3: TGTGCCAGCAGCCCATGGACGGGTAGCAATCAGCCCCAGCATTTT.

This chain joins TRBV5-1 and TRBJ2-1; 7 positions match TRBD2. J gave up 9 bases and V 4 bases, and 10 bases lay outside the gene matches. The CDR3 consists of 14 residues. Germline CDR1 SGHRS, CDR2 YFSETQ. This CDR3 is CASSRIAGPTEQFF. In nucleotides, the CDR3 is TGCGCCAGCAGCAGGATAGCGGGCCCAACTGAGCAGTTCTTC.

The chain has TRBV20-1 and TRBJ1-2; TRBD1 aligns across 7 bases. V lost 7 bases and J lost 4; bases outside the gene matches: 6. Germline V lookup: CDR1 DFQATT, CDR2 SNEGSKA (reference sequence). The CDR3 has 12 amino acids. CDR3 in amino acids: CSVPDRFYGYTF. In DNA form, the CDR3 reads TGCAGTGTCCCGGACAGGTTCTATGGCTACACCTTC.

This clonotype was picked up a small number of times. CDR3 bases: TGTGCCATTCAAAAAACAGGGGTCGAGCAGTACTTC. Translated, it gives CAIQKTGVEQYF. The chain uses TRBV28 and TRBJ2-7; TRBD1 matches at 7 bases. Per germline, CDR1 MDHEN and CDR2 SYDVKM. The CDR3 is 12 residues long. Trimming removed 10 bases from V and 6 bases from J; junction bases left unmatched: 9. Complete variable domain (other parts from reference TRBV28 and TRBJ2-7): DVKVTQSSRYLVKRTGEKVFLECVQDMDHENMFWYRQDPGLGLRLIYFSYDVKMKEKGDIPEGYSVSREKKERFSLILESASTNQTSMYLCAIQKTGVEQYFGPGTRLTVT.

Ten or more counts support this clonotype. V and J are TRBV12-3 or TRBV12-4 and TRBJ1-2, with a tentative D call TRBD1 (5 bases). V lost 2 bases to trimming and J lost 4 bases, with 5 bases between them. The CDR3 is 12 residues long. The CDR3 bases are TGTGCCAGCAGTTTACAGGGCTATGGCTACACCTTC. Translation: CASSLQGYGYTF.

This clonotype was found many times. CDR3 region: CASSHTTGGRTDTQYF. The CDR3 DNA is TGCGCCAGCAGCCATACCACAGGGGGCCGCACAGATACGCAGTATTTT. The chain has TRBV4-3 and TRBJ2-3; 9 nucleotides agree with TRBD1. The CDR3 contains 16 residues. With V trimmed by 3 bases and J by 1 base, 5 bases remained unmatched. The germline CDR1 and CDR2 sequences are LGHNA and YSLEER.

The J gene is TRBJ1-5, the V gene TRBV12-3 or TRBV12-4; possibly TRBD1 for D (6 bases). CDR3 length: 15 amino acids. V was pared by 6 bases and J by 0 bases, with 12 bases between. CDR3 sequence (DNA): TGTGCCAGCAGCCCTGGACAGAATAGCAATCAGCCCCAGCATTTT. This encodes CASSPGQNSNQPQHF.

The chain couples TRBV28 to TRBJ2-2, with TRBD2 matching over 10 bases. The J segment lost 1 base and the V segment lost 5 bases, leaving 7 bases of the junction unmatched. Germline V lookup: CDR1 MDHEN, CDR2 SYDVKM. The CDR3 is 17 residues long. The CDR3 is CASSQGLAALNTGELFF. The CDR3, as DNA: TGTGCCAGCAGTCAAGGACTAGCGGCTTTGAACACCGGGGAGCTGTTTTTT. Combining the CDR3 with reference TRBV28 and TRBJ2-2 gives the whole variable domain DVKVTQSSRYLVKRTGEKVFLECVQDMDHENMFWYRQDPGLGLRLIYFSYDVKMKEKGDIPEGYSVSREKKERFSLILESASTNQTSMYLCASSQGLAALNTGELFFGEGSRLTVL.

This clonotype has ten or more counts. The chain employs TRBV7-2 and TRBJ2-7; 7 nucleotides match TRBD2. CDR1 is SGHTA, CDR2 FQGNSA, per germline. The CDR3 covers 14 residues. V was pared by 4 bases and J by 0 bases, with 3 bases of the junction left unmatched. This CDR3 is CASSSKRDSYEQYF. Here the CDR3 DNA reads TGTGCCAGCAGCTCCAAGCGGGACTCCTACGAGCAGTACTTC. The whole variable domain, remainder taken from reference TRBV7-2 and TRBJ2-7, is GAGVSQSPSNKVTEKGKDVELRCDPISGHTALYWYRQSLGQGLEFLIYFQGNSAPDKSGLPSDRFSAERTGGSVSTLTIQRTQQEDSAVYLCASSSKRDSYEQYFGPGTRLTVT.